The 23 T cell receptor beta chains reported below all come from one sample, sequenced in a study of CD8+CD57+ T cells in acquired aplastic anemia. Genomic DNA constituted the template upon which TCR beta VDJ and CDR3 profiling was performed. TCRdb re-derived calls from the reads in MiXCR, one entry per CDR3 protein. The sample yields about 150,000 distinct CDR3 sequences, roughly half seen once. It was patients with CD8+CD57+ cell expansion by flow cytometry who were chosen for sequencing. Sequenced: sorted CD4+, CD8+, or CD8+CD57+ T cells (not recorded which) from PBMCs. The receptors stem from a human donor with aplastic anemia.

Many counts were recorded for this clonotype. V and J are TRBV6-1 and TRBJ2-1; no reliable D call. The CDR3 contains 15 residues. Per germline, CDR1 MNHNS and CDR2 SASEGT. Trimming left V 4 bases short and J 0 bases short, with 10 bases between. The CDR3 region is CASSGVLGSYNEQFF. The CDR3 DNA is TGTGCCAGCAGTGGGGTTTTGGGCTCCTACAATGAGCAGTTCTTC.

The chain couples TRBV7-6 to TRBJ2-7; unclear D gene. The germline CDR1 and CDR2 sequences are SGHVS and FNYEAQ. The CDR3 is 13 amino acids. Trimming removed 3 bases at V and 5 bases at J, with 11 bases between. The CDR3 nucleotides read TGTGCCAGCAGCTTCACAAAAGGGAACGAGCAGTACTTC. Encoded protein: CASSFTKGNEQYF.

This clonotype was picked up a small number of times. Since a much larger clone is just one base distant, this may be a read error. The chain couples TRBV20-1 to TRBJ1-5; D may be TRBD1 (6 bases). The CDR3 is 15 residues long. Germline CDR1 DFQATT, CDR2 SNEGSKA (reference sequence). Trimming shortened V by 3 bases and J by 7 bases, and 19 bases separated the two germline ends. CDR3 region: CSASQRGAVGQPQHF. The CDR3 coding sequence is TGCAGTGCTAGCCAACGGGGGGCGGTTGGGCAGCCCCAGCATTTT.

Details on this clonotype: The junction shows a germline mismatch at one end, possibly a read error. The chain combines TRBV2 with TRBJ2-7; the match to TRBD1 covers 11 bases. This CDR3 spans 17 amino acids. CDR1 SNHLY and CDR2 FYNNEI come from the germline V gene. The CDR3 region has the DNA TGTGCCACCAGTGACCCATGGACAGGGGGCGGTATAGACGAGCAGTACTTC. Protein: CATSDPWTGGGIDEQYF.

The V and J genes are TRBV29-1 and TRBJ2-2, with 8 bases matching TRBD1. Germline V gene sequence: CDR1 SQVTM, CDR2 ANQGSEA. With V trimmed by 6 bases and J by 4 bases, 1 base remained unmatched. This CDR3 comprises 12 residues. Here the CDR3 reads CSVGQGTGELFF. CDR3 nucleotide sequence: TGCAGCGTAGGACAGGGCACCGGGGAGCTGTTTTTT.

The CDR3 reads CASSIDPPSTSSYNSPLHF. The CDR3 bases are TGTGCCAGTAGTATAGATCCGCCATCGACAAGCTCCTATAATTCACCCCTCCACTTT. This chain connects TRBV19 to TRBJ1-6; D gene ambiguous. The CDR3 consists of 19 residues. The germline V and J ends were trimmed by 0 bases and 0 bases, with 15 bases remaining between them. Germline V gene data show CDR1 as LNHDA and CDR2 as SQIVND (reference sequence).

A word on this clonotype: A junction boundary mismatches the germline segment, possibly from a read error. The CDR3 DNA is TGCGGCGTTACCAAGGCAGGGGTGAGGACAGATACGCAGTATTTT. Encoded protein: CGVTKAGVRTDTQYF. V gene TRBV29-1 combines with J gene TRBJ2-3; perhaps TRBD1 as D (6 bases). Germline lookup yields CDR1 SQVTM and CDR2 ANQGSEA. The CDR3 totals 15 residues.

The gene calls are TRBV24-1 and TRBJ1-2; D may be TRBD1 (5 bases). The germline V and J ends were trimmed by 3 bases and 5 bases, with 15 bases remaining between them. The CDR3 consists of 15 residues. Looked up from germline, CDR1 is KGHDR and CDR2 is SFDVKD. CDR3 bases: TGTGCCACCAGTGATCAAACAGGTCGATCTTATGGCTACACCTTC. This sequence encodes CATSDQTGRSYGYTF.

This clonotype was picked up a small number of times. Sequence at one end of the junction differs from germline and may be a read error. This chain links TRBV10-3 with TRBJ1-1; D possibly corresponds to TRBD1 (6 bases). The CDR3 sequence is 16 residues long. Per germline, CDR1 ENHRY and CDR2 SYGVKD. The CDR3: CASSYSKGGRRTEAFF. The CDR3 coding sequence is TGTGCCAGCAGTTACTCGAAAGGGGGGCGGAGGACTGAAGCTTTCTTT.

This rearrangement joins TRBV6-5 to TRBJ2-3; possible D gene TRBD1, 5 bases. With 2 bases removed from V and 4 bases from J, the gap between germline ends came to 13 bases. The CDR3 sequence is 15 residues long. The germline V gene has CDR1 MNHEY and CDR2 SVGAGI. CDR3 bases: TGTGCCAGCAGTTACGGGCAGGGTGGCCCAGATACGCAGTATTTT. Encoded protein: CASSYGQGGPDTQYF.

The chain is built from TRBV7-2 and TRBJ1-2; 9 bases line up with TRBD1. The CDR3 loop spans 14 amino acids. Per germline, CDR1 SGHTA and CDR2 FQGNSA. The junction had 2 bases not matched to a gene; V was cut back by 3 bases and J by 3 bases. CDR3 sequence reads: CASSFTGGDYGYTF. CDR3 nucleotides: TGTGCCAGCAGCTTTACAGGGGGCGACTATGGCTACACCTTC.

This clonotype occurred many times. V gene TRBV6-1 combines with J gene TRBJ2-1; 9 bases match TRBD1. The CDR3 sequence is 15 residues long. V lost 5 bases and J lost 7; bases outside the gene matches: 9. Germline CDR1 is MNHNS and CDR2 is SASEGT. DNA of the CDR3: TGTGCCAGCAGTCCCGCCGGGACAGGGAAGAATGAGCAGTTCTTC. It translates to CASSPAGTGKNEQFF.

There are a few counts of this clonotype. The CDR3 loop reads CATSRDRGLEAFF. DNA for the CDR3: TGTGCCACCAGCAGAGATCGAGGGCTTGAAGCTTTCTTT. V and J are TRBV15 and TRBJ1-1; unclear D gene. Between the trimmed V and J ends, which lost 0 bases and 7 bases, there was a span of 9 bases. The CDR3 runs to 13 residues. Looked up from germline, CDR1 is LNHNV and CDR2 is YYDKDF (reference sequence).

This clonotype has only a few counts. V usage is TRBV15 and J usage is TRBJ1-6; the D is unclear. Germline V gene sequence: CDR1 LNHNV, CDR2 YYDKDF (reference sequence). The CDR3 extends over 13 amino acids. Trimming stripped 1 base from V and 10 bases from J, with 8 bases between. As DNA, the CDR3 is TGTGCCACCAGCAGAGGGGCTAACTCACCCCTCCACTTT. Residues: CATSRGANSPLHF.

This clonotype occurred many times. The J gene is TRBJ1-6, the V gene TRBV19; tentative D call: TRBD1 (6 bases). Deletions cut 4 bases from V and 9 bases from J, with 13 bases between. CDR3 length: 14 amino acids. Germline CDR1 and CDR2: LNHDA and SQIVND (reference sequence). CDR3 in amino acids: CASSNTGNGSPLHF. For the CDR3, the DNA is TGTGCCAGTAGTAATACAGGGAATGGTTCACCCCTCCACTTT.

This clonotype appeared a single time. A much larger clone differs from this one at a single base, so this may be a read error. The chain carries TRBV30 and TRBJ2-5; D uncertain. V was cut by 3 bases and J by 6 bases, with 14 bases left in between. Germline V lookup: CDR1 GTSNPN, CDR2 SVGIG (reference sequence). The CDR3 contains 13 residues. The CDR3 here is CAWRIGVGKTQYF. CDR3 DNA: TGTGCCTGGAGGATAGGCGTTGGCAAGACCCAGTACTTC.

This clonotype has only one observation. In DNA form, the CDR3 reads TGTGCCACCAGTGACGACAGGGAGACCGGGGAGCTGTTTTTT. It encodes CATSDDRETGELFF. The chain links TRBV24-1 to TRBJ2-2; TRBD1 matches 7 bases. CDR1 and CDR2 (germline): KGHDR, SFDVKD. V trimming: 4 bases; J trimming: 5 bases; junction bases outside the gene matches: 3. The CDR3 spans 14 residues.

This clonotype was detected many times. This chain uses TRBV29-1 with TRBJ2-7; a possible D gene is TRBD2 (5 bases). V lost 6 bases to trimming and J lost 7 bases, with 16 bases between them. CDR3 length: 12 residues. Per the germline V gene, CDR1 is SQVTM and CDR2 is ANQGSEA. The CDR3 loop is CSVGSPEREQYF. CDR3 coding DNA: TGCAGCGTGGGGAGCCCCGAGCGAGAGCAGTACTTC.

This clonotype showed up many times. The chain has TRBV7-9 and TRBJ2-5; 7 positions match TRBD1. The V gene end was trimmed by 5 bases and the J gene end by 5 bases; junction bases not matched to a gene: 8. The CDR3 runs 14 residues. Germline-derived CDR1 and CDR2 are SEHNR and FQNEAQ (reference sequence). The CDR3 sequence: CASSPGQVGETQYF. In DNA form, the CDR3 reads TGTGCCAGCAGCCCAGGACAGGTTGGGGAGACCCAGTACTTC.

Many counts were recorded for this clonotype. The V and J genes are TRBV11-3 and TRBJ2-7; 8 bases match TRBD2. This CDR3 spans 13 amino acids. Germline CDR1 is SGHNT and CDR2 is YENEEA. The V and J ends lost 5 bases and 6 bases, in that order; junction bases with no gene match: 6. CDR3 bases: TGTGCCAGCAGCCCGGACGCGGGGGGCGAGCAGTACTTC. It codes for CASSPDAGGEQYF.

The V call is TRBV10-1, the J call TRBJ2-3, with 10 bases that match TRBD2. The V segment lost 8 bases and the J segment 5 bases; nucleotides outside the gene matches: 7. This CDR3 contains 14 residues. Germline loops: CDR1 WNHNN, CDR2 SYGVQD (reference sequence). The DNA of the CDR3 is TGCGCCAGCGGCAGCGGGAGGGCAGGAGATACGCAGTATTTT. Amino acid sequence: CASGSGRAGDTQYF.

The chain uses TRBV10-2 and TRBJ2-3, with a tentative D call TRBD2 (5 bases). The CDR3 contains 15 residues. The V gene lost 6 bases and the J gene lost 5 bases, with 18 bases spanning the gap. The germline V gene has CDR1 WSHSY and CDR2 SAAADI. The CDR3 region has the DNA TGCGCCAGCAGCCCAAGTAGCGCCCCGAGAGATACGCAGTATTTT. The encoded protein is CASSPSSAPRDTQYF.

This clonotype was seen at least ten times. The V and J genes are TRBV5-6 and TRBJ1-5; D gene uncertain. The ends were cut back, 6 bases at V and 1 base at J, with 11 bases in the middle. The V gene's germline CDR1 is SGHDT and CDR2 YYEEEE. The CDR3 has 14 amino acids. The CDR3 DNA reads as TGTGCCAGCAAAAAAACACCCAGCAATCAGCCCCAGCATTTT. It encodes CASKKTPSNQPQHF.